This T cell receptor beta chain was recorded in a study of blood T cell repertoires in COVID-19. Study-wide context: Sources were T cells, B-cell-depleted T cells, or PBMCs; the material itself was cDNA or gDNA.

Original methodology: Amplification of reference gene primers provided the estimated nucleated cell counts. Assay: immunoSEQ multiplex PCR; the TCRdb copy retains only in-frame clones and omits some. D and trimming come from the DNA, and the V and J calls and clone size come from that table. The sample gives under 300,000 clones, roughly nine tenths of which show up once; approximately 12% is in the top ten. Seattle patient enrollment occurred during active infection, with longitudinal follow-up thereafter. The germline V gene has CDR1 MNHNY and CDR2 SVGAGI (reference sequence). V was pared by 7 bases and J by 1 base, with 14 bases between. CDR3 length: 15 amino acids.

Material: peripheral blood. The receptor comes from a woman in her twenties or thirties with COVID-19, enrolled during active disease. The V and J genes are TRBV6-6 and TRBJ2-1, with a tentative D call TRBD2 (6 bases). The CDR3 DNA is TGTGCCAGCACGGCTTGGGGAGGATCCTACAATGAGCAGTTCTTC. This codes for CASTAWGGSYNEQFF.